The text below deals with one TCR beta chain. Its specificity is unknown. The sample is drawn from a study of STAT5B mutations in CD4+ large granular lymphocyte leukemia. In germline, CDR1 is SEHNR, CDR2 FQNEAQ (reference sequence). This CDR3 is 14 amino acids long. V lost 5 bases, J lost 6 bases, and 11 bases lay in between. The table came from immunoSEQ multiplex PCR; TCRdb's copy has only in-frame clones and leaves some out. The profile covers over 30,000 clones, with around 76% appearing a single time and approximately 6.4% taken by the ten largest. Study-wide points: CD4-sorted patient repertoires seemed more clonal than healthy CD4+ repertoires.

The receptor's source is a human donor in good health. The sequenced material came from CD4+ T cells from blood buffy coats. The V call is TRBV7-9, the J call TRBJ1-6; D may be TRBD1 (5 bases). The chain's CDR3 is CASSREGSNSPLHF. The DNA for the CDR3 is TGTGCCAGCAGCCGAGAGGGGTCTAATTCACCCCTCCACTTT.